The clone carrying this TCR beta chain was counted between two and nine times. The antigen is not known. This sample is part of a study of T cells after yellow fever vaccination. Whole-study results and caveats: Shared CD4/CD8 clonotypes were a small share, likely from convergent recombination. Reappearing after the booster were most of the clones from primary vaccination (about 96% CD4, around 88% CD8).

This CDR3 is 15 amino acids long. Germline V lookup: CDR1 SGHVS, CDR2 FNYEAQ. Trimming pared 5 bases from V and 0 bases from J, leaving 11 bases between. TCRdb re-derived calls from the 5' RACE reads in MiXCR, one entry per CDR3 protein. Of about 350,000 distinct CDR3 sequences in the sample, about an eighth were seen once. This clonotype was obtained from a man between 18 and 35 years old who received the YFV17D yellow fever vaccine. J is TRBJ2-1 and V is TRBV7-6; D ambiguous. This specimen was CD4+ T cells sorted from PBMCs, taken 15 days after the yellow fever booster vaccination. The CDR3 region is CASSRAQSSYNEQFF. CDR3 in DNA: TGTGCCAGCAGCCGAGCACAGAGCTCCTACAATGAGCAGTTCTTC.